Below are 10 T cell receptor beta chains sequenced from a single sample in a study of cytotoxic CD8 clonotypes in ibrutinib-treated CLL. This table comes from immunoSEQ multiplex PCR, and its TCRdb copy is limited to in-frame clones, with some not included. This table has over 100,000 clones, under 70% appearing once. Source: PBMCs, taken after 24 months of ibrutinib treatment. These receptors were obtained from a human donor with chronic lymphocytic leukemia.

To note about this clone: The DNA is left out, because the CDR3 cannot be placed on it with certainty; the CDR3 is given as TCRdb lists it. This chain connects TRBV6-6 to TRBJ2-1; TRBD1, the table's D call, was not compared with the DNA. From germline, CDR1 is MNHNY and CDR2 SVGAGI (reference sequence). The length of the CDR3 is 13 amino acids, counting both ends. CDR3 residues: CASRDRELFWQFF.

CDR3 in amino acids: CASSKGLTTYEQYF. Written as DNA, the CDR3 is TGTGCCAGCAGTAAGGGACTCACCACCTACGAGCAGTACTTC. The chain uses TRBV6-5 and TRBJ2-7; D possibly corresponds to TRBD2 (6 bases). The CDR3 totals 14 residues. Germline lookup yields CDR1 MNHEY and CDR2 SVGAGI. Deletions cut 5 bases from V and 2 bases from J, with 13 bases between.

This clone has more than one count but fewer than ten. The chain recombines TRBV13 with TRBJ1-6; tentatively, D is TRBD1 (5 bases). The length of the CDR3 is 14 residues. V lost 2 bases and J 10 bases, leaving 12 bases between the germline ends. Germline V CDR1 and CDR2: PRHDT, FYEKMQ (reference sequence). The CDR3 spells CASSLSGGWSPLHF. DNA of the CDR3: TGTGCCAGCAGCTTATCCGGGGGTTGGTCACCCCTCCACTTT.

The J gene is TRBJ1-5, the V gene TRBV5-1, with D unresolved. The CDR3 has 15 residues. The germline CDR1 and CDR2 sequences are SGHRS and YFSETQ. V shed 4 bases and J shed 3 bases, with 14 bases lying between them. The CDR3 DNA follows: TGCGCCAGCAGCGCAACCGGGATTCACAATCAGCCCCAGCATTTT. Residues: CASSATGIHNQPQHF.

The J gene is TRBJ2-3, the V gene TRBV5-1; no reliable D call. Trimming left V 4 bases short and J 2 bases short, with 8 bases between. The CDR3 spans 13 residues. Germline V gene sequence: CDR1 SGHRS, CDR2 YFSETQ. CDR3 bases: TGCGCCAGCAGCGAAGGGTTCACAGATACGCAGTATTTT. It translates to CASSEGFTDTQYF.

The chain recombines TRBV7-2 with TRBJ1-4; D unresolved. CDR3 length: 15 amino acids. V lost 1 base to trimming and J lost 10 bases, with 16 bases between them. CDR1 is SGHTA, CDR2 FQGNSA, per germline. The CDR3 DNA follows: TGTGCCAGCAGCTTAGGTCCCGGGGTCAGTGGAAAACTGTTTTTT. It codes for CASSLGPGVSGKLFF.

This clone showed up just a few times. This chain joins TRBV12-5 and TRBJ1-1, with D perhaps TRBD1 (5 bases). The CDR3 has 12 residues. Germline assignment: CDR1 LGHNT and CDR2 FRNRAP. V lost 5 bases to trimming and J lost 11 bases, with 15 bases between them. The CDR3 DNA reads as TGTGCTAGTGGTCCCCAACGGGGCGAGGCTTTCTTT. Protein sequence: CASGPQRGEAFF.

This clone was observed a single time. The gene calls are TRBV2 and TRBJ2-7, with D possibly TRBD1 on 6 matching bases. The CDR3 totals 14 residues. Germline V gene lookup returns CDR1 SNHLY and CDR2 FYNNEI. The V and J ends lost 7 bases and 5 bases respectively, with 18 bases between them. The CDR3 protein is CASIQTWDTDEQYF. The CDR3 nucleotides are TGTGCCAGCATCCAAACGTGGGACACCGACGAGCAGTACTTC.

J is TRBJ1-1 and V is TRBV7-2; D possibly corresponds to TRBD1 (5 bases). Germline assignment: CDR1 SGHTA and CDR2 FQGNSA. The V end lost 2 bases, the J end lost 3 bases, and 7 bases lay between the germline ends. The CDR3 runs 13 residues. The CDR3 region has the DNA TGTGCCAGCAGCTTAATGGGGGACACTGAAGCTTTCTTT. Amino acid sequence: CASSLMGDTEAFF.

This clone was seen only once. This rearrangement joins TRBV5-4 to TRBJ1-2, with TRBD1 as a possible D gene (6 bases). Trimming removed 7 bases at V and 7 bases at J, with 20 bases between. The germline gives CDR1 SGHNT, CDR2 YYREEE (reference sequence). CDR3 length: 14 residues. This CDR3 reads CASRQVEGEGGYTF. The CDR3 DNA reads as TGTGCCAGCCGACAGGTCGAGGGGGAAGGTGGCTACACCTTC.